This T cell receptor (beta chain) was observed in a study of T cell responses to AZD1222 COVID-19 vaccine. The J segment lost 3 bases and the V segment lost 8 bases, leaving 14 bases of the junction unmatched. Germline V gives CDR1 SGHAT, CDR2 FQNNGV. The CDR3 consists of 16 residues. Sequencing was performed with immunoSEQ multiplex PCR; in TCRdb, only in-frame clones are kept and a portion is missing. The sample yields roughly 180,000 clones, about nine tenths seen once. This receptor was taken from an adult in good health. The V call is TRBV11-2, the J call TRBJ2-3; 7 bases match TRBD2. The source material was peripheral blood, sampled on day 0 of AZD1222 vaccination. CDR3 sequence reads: CASVRTRLVGTDTQYF. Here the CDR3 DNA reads TGTGCCAGCGTGCGGACTAGACTAGTGGGGACAGATACGCAGTATTTT.